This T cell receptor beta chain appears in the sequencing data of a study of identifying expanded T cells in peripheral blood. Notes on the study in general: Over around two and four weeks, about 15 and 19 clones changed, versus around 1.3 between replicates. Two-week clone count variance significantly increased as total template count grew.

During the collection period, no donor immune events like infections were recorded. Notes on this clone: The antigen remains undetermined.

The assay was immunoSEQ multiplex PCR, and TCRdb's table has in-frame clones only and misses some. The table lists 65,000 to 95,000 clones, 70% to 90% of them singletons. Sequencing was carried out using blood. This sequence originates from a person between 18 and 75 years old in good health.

The CDR3 is CASSIPQGGQPQHF. The CDR3 DNA sequence: TGTGCCAGTAGTATCCCGCAGGGCGGCCAGCCCCAGCATTTT. The chain is built from TRBV19 and TRBJ1-5, with D perhaps TRBD1 (5 bases). The CDR3 is 14 residues long. The germline V and J ends were trimmed by 3 bases and 7 bases, with 13 bases remaining between them. Germline V gene sequence: CDR1 LNHDA, CDR2 SQIVND (reference sequence).